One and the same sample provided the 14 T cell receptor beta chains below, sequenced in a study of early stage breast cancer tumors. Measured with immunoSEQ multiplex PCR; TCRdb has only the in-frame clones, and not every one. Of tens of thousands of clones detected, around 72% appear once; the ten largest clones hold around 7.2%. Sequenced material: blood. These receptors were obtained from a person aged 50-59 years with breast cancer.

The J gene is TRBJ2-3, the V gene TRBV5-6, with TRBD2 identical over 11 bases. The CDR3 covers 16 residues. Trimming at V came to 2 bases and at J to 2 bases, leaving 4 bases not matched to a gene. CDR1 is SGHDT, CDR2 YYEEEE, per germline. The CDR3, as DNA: TGTGCCAGCAGCTTCGGGACTAGCGGCTACACAGATACGCAGTATTTT. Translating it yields CASSFGTSGYTDTQYF.

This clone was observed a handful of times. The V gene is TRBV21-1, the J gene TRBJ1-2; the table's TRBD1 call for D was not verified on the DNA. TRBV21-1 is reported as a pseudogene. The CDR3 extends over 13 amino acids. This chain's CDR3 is CASSKGDRDGYTF. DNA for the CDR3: TGTGCCAGCAGCAAAGGGGACAGGGATGGCTACACCTTC.

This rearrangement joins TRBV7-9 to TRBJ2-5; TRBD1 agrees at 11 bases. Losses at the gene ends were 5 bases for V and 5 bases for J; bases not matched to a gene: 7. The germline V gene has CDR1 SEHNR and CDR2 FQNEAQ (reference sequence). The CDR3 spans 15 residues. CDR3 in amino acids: CASSPGQGASETQYF. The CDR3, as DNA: TGTGCCAGCAGCCCCGGACAGGGGGCCTCGGAGACCCAGTACTTC.

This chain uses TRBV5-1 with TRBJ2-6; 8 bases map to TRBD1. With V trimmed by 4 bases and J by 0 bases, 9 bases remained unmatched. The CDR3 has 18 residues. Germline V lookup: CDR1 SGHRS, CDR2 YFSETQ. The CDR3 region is CASSPQGGQVSGANVLTF. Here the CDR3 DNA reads TGCGCCAGCAGCCCTCAGGGGGGACAGGTCTCTGGGGCCAACGTCCTGACTTTC.

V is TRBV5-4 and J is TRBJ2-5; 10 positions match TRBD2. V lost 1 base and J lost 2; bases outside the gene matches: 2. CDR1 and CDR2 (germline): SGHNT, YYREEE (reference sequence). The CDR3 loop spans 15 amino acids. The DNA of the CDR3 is TGTGCCAGCAGCTTGACTAGCGGGGTACAAGAGACCCAGTACTTC. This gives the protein CASSLTSGVQETQYF. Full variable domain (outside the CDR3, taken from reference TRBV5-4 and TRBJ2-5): ETGVTQSPTHLIKTRGQQVTLRCSSQSGHNTVSWYQQALGQGPQFIFQYYREEENGRGNFPPRFSGLQFPNYSSELNVNALELDDSALYLCASSLTSGVQETQYFGPGTRLLVL.

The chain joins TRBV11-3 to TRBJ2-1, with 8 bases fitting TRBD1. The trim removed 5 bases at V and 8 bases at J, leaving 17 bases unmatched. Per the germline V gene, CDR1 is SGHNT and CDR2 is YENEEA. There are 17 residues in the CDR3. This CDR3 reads CASSPPLTGELFDEQFF. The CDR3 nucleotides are TGTGCCAGCAGCCCCCCCCTGACAGGGGAACTTTTCGATGAGCAGTTCTTC. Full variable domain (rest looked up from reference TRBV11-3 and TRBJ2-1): EAGVVQSPRYKIIEKKQPVAFWCNPISGHNTLYWYLQNLGQGPELLIRYENEEAVDDSQLPKDRFSAERLKGVDSTLKIQPAELGDSAVYLCASSPPLTGELFDEQFFGPGTRLTVL.

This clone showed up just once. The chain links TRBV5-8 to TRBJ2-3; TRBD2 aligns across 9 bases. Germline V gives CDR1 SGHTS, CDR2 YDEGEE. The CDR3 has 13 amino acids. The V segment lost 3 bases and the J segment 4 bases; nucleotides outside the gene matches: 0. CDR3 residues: CASSWTSADTQYF. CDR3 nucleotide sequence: TGTGCCAGCAGCTGGACTAGCGCAGATACGCAGTATTTT.

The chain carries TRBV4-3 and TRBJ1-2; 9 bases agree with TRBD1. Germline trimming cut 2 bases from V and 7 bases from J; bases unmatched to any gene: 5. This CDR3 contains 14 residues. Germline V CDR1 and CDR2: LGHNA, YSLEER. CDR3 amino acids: CASSQSYRGLGYTF. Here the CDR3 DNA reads TGCGCCAGCAGCCAAAGTTACAGGGGGCTTGGCTACACCTTC.

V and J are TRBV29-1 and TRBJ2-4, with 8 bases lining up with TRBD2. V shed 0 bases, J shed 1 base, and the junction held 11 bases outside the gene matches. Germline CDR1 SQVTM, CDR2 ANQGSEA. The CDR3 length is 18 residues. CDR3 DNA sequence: TGCAGCGTTGAAGATCGCCAACTAGCGGCCGGGGCCAAAAACATTCAGTACTTC. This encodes CSVEDRQLAAGAKNIQYF.

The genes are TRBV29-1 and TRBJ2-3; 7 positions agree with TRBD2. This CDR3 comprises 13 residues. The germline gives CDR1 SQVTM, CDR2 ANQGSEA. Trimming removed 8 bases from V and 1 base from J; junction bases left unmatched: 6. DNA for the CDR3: TGCAGCACTGGGGACTACCGCACAGATACGCAGTATTTT. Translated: CSTGDYRTDTQYF.

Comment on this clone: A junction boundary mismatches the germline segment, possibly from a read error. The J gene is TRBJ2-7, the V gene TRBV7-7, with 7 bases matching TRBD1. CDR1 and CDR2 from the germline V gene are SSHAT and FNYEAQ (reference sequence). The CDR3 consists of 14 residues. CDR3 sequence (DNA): TGTGCTAGCAGTTACAGACAGGGCCCCTACGAGCAGTACTTC. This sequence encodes CASSYRQGPYEQYF.

In DNA, the CDR3 is TGCGCCAGCAGCTTGGGGACTAGAGGCAATGAGCAGTTCTTC. It translates to CASSLGTRGNEQFF. This chain uses TRBV5-1 with TRBJ2-1; the match to TRBD2 covers 7 bases. Germline loops: CDR1 SGHRS, CDR2 YFSETQ. V gave up 0 bases and J gave up 6 bases; unmatched junction bases: 3. CDR3 size: 14 residues.

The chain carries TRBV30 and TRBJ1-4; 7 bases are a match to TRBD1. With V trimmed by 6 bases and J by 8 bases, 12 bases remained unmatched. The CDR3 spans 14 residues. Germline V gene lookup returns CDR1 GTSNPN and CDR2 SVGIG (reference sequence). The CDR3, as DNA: TGTGCCTGCCCGGCCAGGGGGAATGGAGAAAAACTGTTTTTT. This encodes CACPARGNGEKLFF.

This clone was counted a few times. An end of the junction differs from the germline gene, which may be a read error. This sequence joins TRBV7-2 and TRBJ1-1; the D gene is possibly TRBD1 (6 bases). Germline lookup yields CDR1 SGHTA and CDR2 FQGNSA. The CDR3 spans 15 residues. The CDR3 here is CASSLPPTGQSPWVF. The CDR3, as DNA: TGTGCCAGCAGCCTCCCCCCCACCGGACAGTCGCCGTGGGTCTTT.